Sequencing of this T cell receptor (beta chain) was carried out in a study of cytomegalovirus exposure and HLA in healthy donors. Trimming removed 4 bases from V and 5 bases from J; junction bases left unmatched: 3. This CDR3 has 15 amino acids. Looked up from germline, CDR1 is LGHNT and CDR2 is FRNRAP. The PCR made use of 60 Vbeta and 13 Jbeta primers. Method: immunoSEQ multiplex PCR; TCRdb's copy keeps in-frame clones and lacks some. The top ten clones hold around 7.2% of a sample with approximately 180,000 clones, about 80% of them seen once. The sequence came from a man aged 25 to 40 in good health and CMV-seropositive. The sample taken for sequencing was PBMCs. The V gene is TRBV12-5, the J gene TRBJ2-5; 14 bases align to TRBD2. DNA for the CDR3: TGTGCTAGTGGTTCACGGACTAGCGGGGGGGAGACCCAGTACTTC. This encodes CASGSRTSGGETQYF.